One sample yielded the 12 T cell receptor beta chains listed below, sequenced in a study of regulatory T cells in long-lasting Graves disease. The time point is: newly diagnosed GD, antithyroid drugs for less than 3 months. With RNA extracted from PBMCs as input, the TCR library was made. Arm-PCR of CDR3 regions and iRepertoire HTBI primers were the basis on which TCR beta libraries were built. TCRdb reanalysed the multiplex PCR reads using MiXCR and keeps one entry per CDR3 protein. The data contain approximately 470,000 distinct CDR3 sequences, under 20% of them singletons. The data also belong to a second study, concerning T cells in Graves' hyperthyroidism and ophthalmopathy.

Source: peripheral blood mononuclear cells (PBMCs), taken at new diagnosis, from a patient treated with antithyroid drugs. Receptors originate from a man between 35 and 55 years old with Graves disease.

In its sample, this clonotype was seen a few times. CDR3 nucleotides: TGCAGTGCTAATTCCGGGACAGATTTAGAGACCCAGTACTTC. Translated, it gives CSANSGTDLETQYF. The chain has TRBV20-1 and TRBJ2-5; 7 bases fit TRBD1. From germline, CDR1 is DFQATT and CDR2 SNEGSKA (reference sequence). The CDR3 is made up of 14 amino acids. V gave up 4 bases and J gave up 4 bases; unmatched junction bases: 9.

Regarding this clonotype: One base away lies a much larger clone, so this may be a sequencing read error. The chain uses TRBV28 and TRBJ2-3; a possible D gene is TRBD1 (6 bases). V lost 10 bases to trimming and J lost 1 base, with 18 bases between them. CDR3 size: 15 residues. Germline V gene sequence: CDR1 MDHEN, CDR2 SYDVKM. The chain's CDR3 is CANRDQRVGTDTQYF. Here the CDR3 DNA reads TGTGCCAACAGGGATCAACGCGTTGGCACAGATACGCAGTATTTT.

Ten or more counts support this clonotype. V usage is TRBV5-1 and J usage is TRBJ1-1; D uncertain. Trimming removed 2 bases at V and 6 bases at J, with 8 bases between. The germline V gene has CDR1 SGHRS and CDR2 YFSETQ. This CDR3 region has 12 residues. The CDR3 DNA reads as TGCGCCAGCAGCTTAACAAACGCTGAAGCTTTCTTT. Its translation is CASSLTNAEAFF.

The chain couples TRBV6-5 to TRBJ2-2; 9 nucleotides align to TRBD2. Germline V gene sequence: CDR1 MNHEY, CDR2 SVGAGI. V was clipped by 2 bases and J by 0 bases; unmatched bases: 4. The CDR3 is made up of 17 amino acids. The CDR3 sequence is CASSYRASGTNTGELFF. The CDR3 DNA reads TGTGCCAGCAGTTACCGGGCTAGCGGGACGAACACCGGGGAGCTGTTTTTT.

As concerns this clonotype: A read error likely explains this, since a far larger clone differs by one base. The rearrangement uses TRBV11-2 and TRBJ2-4; D gene uncertain. The tail of the sequence fits TRBJ2-1 better, so the J call may be wrong. Germline V gene data show CDR1 as SGHAT and CDR2 as FQNNGV. The CDR3 length is 16 residues. The CDR3, as DNA: TGTGCCAGCAGCTTCTTATCTGGCCTTAGCTCCTACGAGCAGTTCTTC. Translation gives CASSFLSGLSSYEQFF.

This clonotype was recorded many times. The chain recombines TRBV28 with TRBJ2-1; D is unresolved. Trimming removed 3 bases at V and 6 bases at J, with 15 bases between. CDR1 is MDHEN and CDR2 is SYDVKM in the germline V gene. The CDR3 has 15 residues. Here the CDR3 reads CASSFRVPRPNEQFF. DNA for the CDR3: TGTGCCAGCAGTTTTAGGGTCCCTCGTCCCAATGAGCAGTTCTTC.

This clonotype was seen ten or more times. The chain carries TRBV9 and TRBJ1-1; maybe TRBD1 (6 bases). The CDR3 has 17 residues. Trimming stripped 0 bases from V and 1 base from J, with 16 bases between. CDR1 is SGDLS and CDR2 is YYNGEE in the germline V gene. The CDR3: CASSVAGGGHSNTEAFF. The CDR3 coding sequence is TGTGCCAGCAGCGTAGCCGGGGGGGGACATTCGAACACTGAAGCTTTCTTT.

This clonotype has a handful of counts. The V call is TRBV6-1, the J call TRBJ2-7; possibly TRBD1 or TRBD2 for D (5 bases each). In germline, CDR1 is MNHNS, CDR2 SASEGT. V was pared by 6 bases and J by 5 bases, with 17 bases between. This CDR3 is built from 14 residues. As DNA, the CDR3 is TGTGCCAGCAGATTCCCGGGGACCCGGGACGAGCAGTACTTC. Translating gives CASRFPGTRDEQYF.

This clonotype has a single count. A far bigger clonotype differs at one base, so this is likely a read error. V usage is TRBV6-2 or TRBV6-3 and J usage is TRBJ2-3; TRBD2 might be the D (6 bases). TRBJ2-5 explains the end of the DNA better; the J call may be wrong. This CDR3 has 20 residues. Germline loops: CDR1 MNHEY, CDR2 SVGEGT. This CDR3 is CASSARGARTPDSKGLTQYF. As DNA, the CDR3 is TGTGCCAGCAGTGCCCGAGGGGCTCGGACTCCAGACTCTAAGGGACTTACCCAGTACTTC.

This clonotype was counted ten times or more. This chain connects TRBV3-1 to TRBJ2-5; TRBD2 agrees at 14 bases. The germline V gene encodes CDR1 LGHDT and CDR2 YNNKEL (reference sequence). V lost 0 bases, J lost 1 base, and 4 bases stayed unmatched. The CDR3 consists of 18 residues. Written as DNA, the CDR3 is TGTGCCAGCAGCCAAGATCGGACTAGCGGGAGGTTCCAAGAGACCCAGTACTTC. It translates to CASSQDRTSGRFQETQYF.

The V and J genes are TRBV12-3 or TRBV12-4 and TRBJ2-1, with D maybe TRBD1 (6 bases). The CDR3 totals 19 residues. The V gene lost 0 bases and the J gene lost 9 bases, with 27 bases spanning the gap. The CDR3 DNA sequence: TGTGCCAGCAGTTTAGCGCTGATTCCGCTCGGCCACAGGGAGAGTGAGCAGTTCTTC. Translating gives CASSLALIPLGHRESEQFF.

The genes are TRBV12-3 or TRBV12-4 and TRBJ1-1, with D uncertain. This CDR3 has 12 residues. V shed 6 bases and J shed 3 bases, with 8 bases lying between them. CDR3: CASSEEYTEAFF. In DNA form, the CDR3 reads TGTGCCAGCAGCGAAGAATACACTGAAGCTTTCTTT.